A single sample is the source of the 13 T cell receptor beta chains below, sequenced in a study of response to subunit inactivated influenza vaccine. TCRdb passed the RT-PCR reads through MiXCR, listing each CDR3 protein once. Of about 700,000 distinct CDR3 sequences in the sample, roughly 13% were seen once. Sequenced material: PBMCs from blood, taken less than 15 days before vaccination. These receptors all come from a man aged 50 to 60 who received an inactivated influenza vaccine.

At least ten counts were recorded for this clonotype. The chain links TRBV7-9 to TRBJ2-3, with D perhaps matching TRBD1 or TRBD2 (5 bases each). The germline CDR1 and CDR2 sequences are SEHNR and FQNEAQ (reference sequence). There are 14 residues in the CDR3. The ends were cut back, 1 base at V and 2 bases at J, with 7 bases in the middle. CDR3 sequence: CASSLVGATDTQYF. CDR3 DNA sequence: TGTGCCAGCAGCTTAGTCGGGGCCACAGATACGCAGTATTTT.

Many counts were recorded for this clonotype. This rearrangement joins TRBV27 to TRBJ2-7; the D is unclear. The CDR3 loop spans 15 amino acids. V was shortened by 4 bases and J by 6 bases, with 19 bases between the two germline ends. The germline CDR1 and CDR2 sequences are MNHEY and SMNVEV (reference sequence). The CDR3 region has the DNA TGTGCCAGCAGTTCGATAAGAGTGGCCCCCCCCGAGCAGTACTTC. This translates into CASSSIRVAPPEQYF.

This rearrangement joins TRBV12-3 or TRBV12-4 to TRBJ2-2; TRBD1 agrees at 9 bases. This CDR3 comprises 17 residues. The junction had 12 bases not matched to a gene; V was cut back by 3 bases and J by 7 bases. The DNA for the CDR3 is TGTGCCAGCAGTTTCCCGGGACAGGGCCTCTTAGACGGGGAGCTGTTTTTT. Translation: CASSFPGQGLLDGELFF.

This clonotype was recorded a few times. The V and J genes are TRBV2 and TRBJ2-7; TRBD2 agrees at 7 bases. The germline gives CDR1 SNHLY, CDR2 FYNNEI. There are 13 residues in the CDR3. V shed 7 bases and J 0 bases; nucleotides not matched to a gene: 3. Here the CDR3 reads CASIRGSSYEQYF. CDR3 DNA sequence: TGTGCCAGCATCCGCGGGAGCTCCTACGAGCAGTACTTC.

This clonotype occurred once. The chain is built from TRBV20-1 and TRBJ2-7; perhaps TRBD1 as D (5 bases). This CDR3 comprises 16 residues. Germline V gene lookup returns CDR1 DFQATT and CDR2 SNEGSKA (reference sequence). The V gene lost 1 base and the J gene lost 0 bases, with 16 bases spanning the gap. The CDR3 coding sequence is TGCAGTGCTAGAGTTCAGGGTCACGGCGTCTCCTACGAGCAGTACTTC. Its translation: CSARVQGHGVSYEQYF.

This chain uses TRBV20-1 with TRBJ1-6, with 7 bases identical to TRBD1. The germline V gene has CDR1 DFQATT and CDR2 SNEGSKA (reference sequence). CDR3 size: 17 residues. V was pared by 2 bases and J by 0 bases, with 7 bases of the junction left unmatched. Here the CDR3 DNA reads TGCAGTGCTAGAAACGGACAGGAGAGCTCCTATAATTCACCCCTCCACTTT. It encodes CSARNGQESSYNSPLHF.

The sample holds a few counts of this clonotype. The chain has TRBV7-9 and TRBJ2-5, with D possibly being TRBD1 or TRBD2 (6 bases each). CDR3 size: 16 residues. Germline CDR1 is SEHNR and CDR2 is FQNEAQ (reference sequence). V was shortened by 3 bases and J by 7 bases, with 21 bases between the two germline ends. The CDR3 DNA sequence: TGTGCCAGCAGCTTCGCCGGGACGGGGGCCTTTTTGACCCAGTACTTC. It codes for CASSFAGTGAFLTQYF.

This clonotype was detected a few times. The V and J genes are TRBV7-2 and TRBJ2-3, with TRBD1 matching 7 bases. Germline V lookup: CDR1 SGHTA, CDR2 FQGNSA. Germline trimming cut 3 bases from V and 2 bases from J; bases unmatched to any gene: 11. The CDR3 loop spans 17 amino acids. The CDR3 protein is CASSFSSGGRSTDTQYF. The CDR3 bases are TGTGCCAGCAGCTTTTCCTCAGGGGGTCGTTCCACAGATACGCAGTATTTT.

The V gene is TRBV4-1, the J gene TRBJ2-7; TRBD2 agrees at 10 bases. The CDR3 contains 15 residues. J gave up 2 bases and V 1 base, and 2 bases lay outside the gene matches. CDR1 and CDR2 (germline): MGHRA, YSYEKL. The CDR3 coding sequence is TGCGCCAGCAGCCAAGTCACTAGCGGGACCTACGAGCAGTACTTC. Its protein product is CASSQVTSGTYEQYF.

The CDR3 coding sequence is TGTGCCAGCAGCCACGACAGGGGAGTCGGCTATGGCTACACCTTC. As protein: CASSHDRGVGYGYTF. J is TRBJ1-2 and V is TRBV12-3 or TRBV12-4; TRBD1 matches 8 bases. J gave up 4 bases and V 6 bases, and 10 bases lay outside the gene matches. CDR3 size: 15 residues.

This sequence joins TRBV24-1 and TRBJ2-3; 7 bases map to TRBD1. CDR3 size: 17 residues. V gave up 0 bases and J gave up 0 bases; unmatched junction bases: 5. CDR1 and CDR2 from the germline V gene are KGHDR and SFDVKD. CDR3 in DNA: TGTGCCACCAGTGATTTGGTAGGACAGGCAAGCACAGATACGCAGTATTTT. Protein sequence: CATSDLVGQASTDTQYF.

The chain uses TRBV7-2 and TRBJ1-1; the D is unclear. This CDR3 comprises 14 residues. V lost 4 bases, J lost 0 bases, and 9 bases lay in between. The germline V gene has CDR1 SGHTA and CDR2 FQGNSA. The CDR3 sequence is CASSSGILNTEAFF. Written as DNA, the CDR3 is TGTGCCAGCAGCTCCGGAATTCTGAACACTGAAGCTTTCTTT.

This clonotype showed up just a few times. The V call is TRBV14, the J call TRBJ2-5, with D unresolved. The V end lost 0 bases, the J end lost 5 bases, and 16 bases lay between the germline ends. The germline CDR1 and CDR2 sequences are SGHDN and FVKESK. The CDR3 sequence is 16 residues long. The CDR3: CASSQERGPLRETQYF. The CDR3 nucleotides are TGTGCCAGCAGCCAAGAACGAGGCCCATTGAGGGAGACCCAGTACTTC.